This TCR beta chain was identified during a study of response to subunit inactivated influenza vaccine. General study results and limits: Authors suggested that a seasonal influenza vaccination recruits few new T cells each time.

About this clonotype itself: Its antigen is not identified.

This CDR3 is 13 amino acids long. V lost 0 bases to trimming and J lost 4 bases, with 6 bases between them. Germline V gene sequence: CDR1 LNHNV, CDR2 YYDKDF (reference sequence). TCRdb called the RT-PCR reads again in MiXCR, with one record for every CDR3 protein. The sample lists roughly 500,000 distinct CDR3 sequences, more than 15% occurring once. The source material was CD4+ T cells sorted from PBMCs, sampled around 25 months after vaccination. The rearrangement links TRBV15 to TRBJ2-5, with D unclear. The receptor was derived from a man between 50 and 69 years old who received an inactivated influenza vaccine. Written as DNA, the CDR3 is TGTGCCACCAGCAGAGATTATCGAGAGACCCAGTACTTC. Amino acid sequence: CATSRDYRETQYF.